This is a list of T cell receptor beta chains from one sample in a study of shared clonotypes between healthy human individuals. The repertoire was sequenced with immunoSEQ multiplex PCR; TCRdb's copy has only in-frame clones and lacks some. The sample shows approximately 810,000 clones, roughly 92% of them seen only once. What was sequenced was naive CD8+ T cells sorted from blood. The origin of the receptors is a man aged 25-45 years in good health. The CDR3 runs from the conserved cysteine through the conserved F or W. The order of the fields is V gene, D gene, J gene, clone size, CDR3 DNA, CDR3 protein. D genes are given only for firm matches. A row's size may be missing; if present it is once, few, many or a size class.

>TRBV19|TRBD2|TRBJ2-1|.
TGTGCCAGTAGTACATCCCTAGCGGGAGGGCTCTACAATGAGCAGTTCTTC
CASSTSLAGGLYNEQFF
>TRBV27|.|TRBJ2-7|.
TGTGCCAGCAGTTCAAGAACAGGGATTGACATCTACGAGCAGTACTTC
CASSSRTGIDIYEQYF
>TRBV10-3|.|TRBJ2-1|.
TGTGCCATCCCAATGTGGGACAACTACAATGAGCAGTTCTTC
CAIPMWDNYNEQFF
>TRBV10-2|TRBD2|TRBJ2-7|.
TGCGCCAGCAGTGAGTCGGCTAGCGGGAGGGCCTCACCCTACGAGCAGTACTTC
CASSESASGRASPYEQYF
>TRBV11-2|.|TRBJ2-3|.
TGTGCCAGCAGCTCCTTTTTTGGGAGCACAGATACGCAGTATTTT
CASSSFFGSTDTQYF
>TRBV5-6|.|TRBJ2-7|.
TGTGCCAGCAGCTCGGACTTGATCTACGAGCAGTACTTC
CASSSDLIYEQYF
>TRBV28|.|TRBJ1-3|.
TGTGCCAGCAGTTTAGTGGACTCTGGAAACACCATATATTTT
CASSLVDSGNTIYF
>TRBV5-5|.|TRBJ1-2|.
TGTGCCAGCAGCCCAGGGACACTAAACTATGGCTACACCTTC
CASSPGTLNYGYTF
>TRBV27|TRBD1|TRBJ2-1|.
TGTGCCAGCGCATCTCAGGGGGTGAACGAATACAATGAGCAGTTCTTC
CASASQGVNEYNEQFF
>TRBV7-8|TRBD2|TRBJ2-1|.
TGTGCCAGCAGCTTACCCGGGAGGGCCGGAATCTATGAGCAGTTCTTC
CASSLPGRAGIYEQFF
>TRBV6-5|.|TRBJ2-3|.
TGTGCCAGCAGTTACTCGGGGGCCCCAACGCAGTATTTT
CASSYSGAPTQYF
>TRBV7-2|TRBD1|TRBJ1-2|.
TGTGCCAGCAGCCCATCCGGGACAGGGTCGGTTGGCTACACCTTC
CASSPSGTGSVGYTF
>TRBV2|.|TRBJ2-1|once
TGTGCCAGCAGCGACGCGCGGAACTACAATGAGCAGTTCTTC
CASSDARNYNEQFF
>TRBV14|TRBD2|TRBJ2-7|.
TGTGCCAGCAGCCAAGATCCTAGCGGGATGCAGTACTTC
CASSQDPSGMQYF
>TRBV27|.|TRBJ2-5|.
TGTGCCAGCAGTTTAGGGGTAGCGGATCAAGAGACCCAGTACTTC
CASSLGVADQETQYF
>TRBV5-1|TRBD1|TRBJ2-2|.
TGCGCCAGCAGCTGGGGGACAGGAGGTCCCACCGGGGAGCTGTTTTTT
CASSWGTGGPTGELFF
>TRBV18|.|TRBJ1-1|.
TGTGCCAGCTCACCGGGGTCCGCTGAAGCTTTCTTT
CASSPGSAEAFF
>TRBV19|.|TRBJ2-7|once
TGTGCCAGTAGTACACCGGGAGCCGAGCAGTACTTC
CASSTPGAEQYF
>TRBV2|TRBD2|TRBJ2-1|.
TGTGCCATCACGACTAGCGGGAGACGCGGGGATGAGCAGTTCTTC
CAITTSGRRGDEQFF
>TRBV10-2|.|TRBJ2-1|.
TGCGCCAGCTTGGGGGGCTTCTACAATGAGCAGTTCTTC
CASLGGFYNEQFF
>TRBV29-1|.|TRBJ2-3|.
TGCAGCGTTGAAGATCTTTCGGGGGTAGATACGCAGTATTTT
CSVEDLSGVDTQYF
>TRBV4-1|.|TRBJ2-2|.
TGCGCCAGCAGCCAGGGACTTTTTACCGGGGAGCTGTTTTTT
CASSQGLFTGELFF
>TRBV7-9|.|TRBJ2-2|.
TGTGCCAGCACCCCCCGCGGGACATCTTTTAACACCGGGGAGCTGTTTTTT
CASTPRGTSFNTGELFF
>TRBV6-1|.|TRBJ2-7|.
TGTGCCAGCAGGCCCCGGGTCCCCGAAGGCGACGAGCAGTACTTC
CASRPRVPEGDEQYF
>TRBV7-2|.|TRBJ2-5|.
TGTGCCAGCGCATTGGGCGGGCTGCGAGAGACCCAGTACTTC
CASALGGLRETQYF
>TRBV27|.|TRBJ2-3|.
TGTGCCAGCAGTTCCCACCGGTACACAGATACGCAGTATTTT
CASSSHRYTDTQYF
>TRBV29-1|.|TRBJ1-2|few
TGCAGCGTTGAAGTCAGGGATGGCTACACCTTC
CSVEVRDGYTF
>TRBV4-3|.|TRBJ2-4|.
TGCGCCAGCAGCCAAGATCGAAGCAAGCATGACATTCAGTACTTC
CASSQDRSKHDIQYF
>TRBV6-1|TRBD2|TRBJ2-7|.
TGTGCCAGCAGTGAATGGGGGACTAGCGGGAGGGTCGGCTACGAGCAGTACTTC
CASSEWGTSGRVGYEQYF
>TRBV7-9|TRBD2|TRBJ2-1|.
TGTGCCAGCAGCCTAGCAGACGGGGAGGGCCAGTACAATGAGCAGTTCTTC
CASSLADGEGQYNEQFF
>TRBV2|TRBD2|TRBJ2-5|.
TGTGCCAGCAGTGAGTTGGGGACTAGCAACCAAGAGACCCAGTACTTC
CASSELGTSNQETQYF
>TRBV5-4|.|TRBJ2-3|.
TGTGCCAGCAGCCGAGATGGGGCAGATACGCAGTATTTT
CASSRDGADTQYF
>TRBV7-3|TRBD1|TRBJ2-2|.
TGTGCCAGCAGCTTGGGTCAGGGGGAAGATACCGGGGAGCTGTTTTTT
CASSLGQGEDTGELFF
>TRBV7-3|TRBD2|TRBJ2-2|.
TGTGCCAGCAGCCCATGGGAACTAGCGGGAGGCGGCGGGGAGCTGTTTTTT
CASSPWELAGGGGELFF
>TRBV7-9|TRBD1|TRBJ2-1|.
TGTGCCAGCAGCTCCGGGACAGGGGGAATAGGTGAGCAGTTCTTC
CASSSGTGGIGEQFF
>TRBV28|TRBD1|TRBJ1-3|once
TGTGCCAGCAGTTCCCCCGGGACAGGGGTAAACACCATATATTTT
CASSSPGTGVNTIYF
>TRBV27|.|TRBJ2-2|.
TGTGCCAGCATGCCACGGAACACCGGGGAGCTGTTTTTT
CASMPRNTGELFF
>TRBV7-2|TRBD1|TRBJ2-1|.
TGTGCCAGCAGCTTCCATGACAGGGGTTACAATGAGCAGTTCTTC
CASSFHDRGYNEQFF
>TRBV6-4|.|TRBJ1-5|.
TGTGCCAGCAGTGAAACCGGGACTGCGAATCAGCCCCAGCATTTT
CASSETGTANQPQHF
>TRBV7-2|TRBD2|TRBJ2-7|.
TGTGCCAGCAGCTTTGGACTAGCGGGAACATACTACGAGCAGTACTTC
CASSFGLAGTYYEQYF
>TRBV27|.|TRBJ2-1|.
TGTGCCAGCAGCCCCGGACTGAACAATGAGCAGTTCTTC
CASSPGLNNEQFF